A single sample is the source of the 25 T cell receptor beta chains below, sequenced in a study of Graves' ophthalmopathy and Graves' hyperthyroidism. RNA transcripts were the template, and TCR beta CDR3 regions were amplified from them. The workflow started with a first-round RT-PCR run with HTBI primers and then moved on to a second-round multiplex PCR. TCRdb passed the multiplex PCR reads through MiXCR, listing each CDR3 protein once. The sample has about 700,000 distinct CDR3 sequences, over 40% seen once. The sample consisted of peripheral blood. These receptors all stem from an adult man with Graves' ophthalmopathy.

This clonotype was picked up one time. Its ends do not fully match the called genes, so a read error is possible. The rearrangement uses TRBV10-3 and TRBJ2-1; 9 bases are shared with TRBD2. CDR1 and CDR2 from the germline V gene are ENHRY and SYGVKD. This CDR3 has 13 residues. The chain's CDR3 is CAISEQAGGPGPF. The CDR3 bases are TGTGCCATCAGTGAGCAGGCGGGGGGGCCGGGGCCCTTC.

The chain employs TRBV11-2 and TRBJ2-2, with 8 bases fitting TRBD2. The germline V gene has CDR1 SGHAT and CDR2 FQNNGV. After removal of 0 bases from V and 1 base from J, the junction contained 7 bases not matched to a gene. The CDR3 is made up of 18 amino acids. The CDR3 DNA sequence: TGTGCCAGCAGCTTAGATCCAGCGGGGGTTAGGAACACCGGGGAGCTGTTTTTT. This gives the protein CASSLDPAGVRNTGELFF.

In regard to this clonotype: An end of the junction differs from the germline gene, which may be a read error. This rearrangement joins TRBV2 to TRBJ2-7; 7 bases are shared with TRBD2. CDR3 length: 15 amino acids. CDR1 SNHLY and CDR2 FYNNEI come from the germline V gene. CDR3 sequence reads: CASRRSGIGSYERYF. In DNA form, the CDR3 reads TGTGCCAGCAGACGGAGCGGGATTGGGTCCTACGAGCGGTACTTC. The complete variable domain, with remaining parts taken from reference TRBV2 and TRBJ2-7, reads EPEVTQTPSHQVTQMGQEVILRCVPISNHLYFYWYRQILGQKVEFLVSFYNNEISEKSEIFDDQFSVERPDGSNFTLKIRSTKLEDSAMYFCASRRSGIGSYERYFGPGTRLTVT.

The V gene is TRBV6-1, the J gene TRBJ1-5; D possibly corresponds to TRBD1 (5 bases). This CDR3 spans 13 amino acids. The ends were cut back, 6 bases at V and 7 bases at J, with 13 bases in the middle. The germline gives CDR1 MNHNS, CDR2 SASEGT. The CDR3 DNA reads TGTGCCAGCAGGGTTGCTTGGGGGCAGCCCCAGCATTTT. It codes for CASRVAWGQPQHF.

In this sample, this clonotype turned up a few times. The V and J genes are TRBV6-5 and TRBJ2-5; TRBD2 aligns across 16 bases. V shed 6 bases, J shed 4 bases, and the junction held 2 bases outside the gene matches. The length of the CDR3 is 15 residues. CDR1 and CDR2 (germline): MNHEY, SVGAGI. In nucleotides, the CDR3 is TGTGCCAGCAGGGGACTAGCGGGGGGGCGAGAGACCCAGTACTTC. Amino acids: CASRGLAGGRETQYF.

This CDR3 reads CASTQQEPFEAFF. CDR3 DNA sequence: TGTGCCAGCACCCAACAGGAACCATTTGAAGCTTTCTTT. This chain uses TRBV10-3 with TRBJ1-1; D might be TRBD1 (5 bases). Germline V gives CDR1 ENHRY, CDR2 SYGVKD. V dropped 10 bases and J dropped 7 bases, with 19 bases sitting between them. CDR3 length equals 13 residues.

This clonotype was detected many times. The chain has TRBV25-1 and TRBJ1-6; D ambiguous. The CDR3 consists of 15 residues. CDR1 is MGHDK and CDR2 is SYGVNS in the germline V gene. The germline V and J ends were trimmed by 2 bases and 0 bases, with 5 bases remaining between them. The chain's CDR3 is CASSEPRSYNSPLHF. The CDR3 nucleotides read TGTGCCAGCAGTGAACCCCGCTCCTATAATTCACCCCTCCACTTT.

As regards this clonotype: A read error may be the cause here, since a much bigger clone is one base away. The gene calls are TRBV20-1 and TRBJ1-1; perhaps TRBD1 as D (5 bases). Germline-derived CDR1 and CDR2 are DFQATT and SNEGSKA (reference sequence). The CDR3 totals 15 residues. CDR3 DNA: TGCAGTGCTGGAGATCCCGGACACTCGAACACTGAAGCTTTCTTT. It yields the protein CSAGDPGHSNTEAFF.

The CDR3 nucleotides read TGCGCCAGCAGCTTCGCGTCAGCCTACGAGCAGTACTTC. Protein product: CASSFASAYEQYF. V is TRBV5-1 and J is TRBJ2-7; D gene unclear. Germline V gene sequence: CDR1 SGHRS, CDR2 YFSETQ. This CDR3 comprises 13 residues. Trimming cost V 2 bases and J 2 bases, with 8 bases left between them.

Concerning this clonotype: A read error may produce the germline difference seen at one junction end. The chain recombines TRBV10-3 with TRBJ2-6; the D call may be TRBD1 or TRBD2 (5 bases each). The CDR3 runs 17 residues. CDR1 and CDR2 from the germline V gene are ENHRY and SYGVKD. DNA for the CDR3: TGTGCCACCAGTTGGGGACCTCTCAACTCTGGGGCCAACGTCCTGACTTTC. Encoded protein: CATSWGPLNSGANVLTF.

This clonotype was counted ten times or more. The rearrangement uses TRBV5-6 and TRBJ1-2; tentative D call: TRBD1 (5 bases). The CDR3 consists of 15 residues. Trimming shortened V by 2 bases and J by 7 bases, and 18 bases separated the two germline ends. Germline V gene lookup returns CDR1 SGHDT and CDR2 YYEEEE. CDR3 DNA sequence: TGTGCCAGCAGCTTTTTCGGGGGAAAGGCTGGTGGCTACACCTTC. This codes for CASSFFGGKAGGYTF.

This chain uses TRBV20-1 with TRBJ2-6; the D gene could be TRBD1 or TRBD2 (6 bases each). Trimming stripped 0 bases from V and 0 bases from J, with 12 bases between. Per germline, CDR1 DFQATT and CDR2 SNEGSKA (reference sequence). This CDR3 has 17 residues. The CDR3 spells CSAREGGPYSGANVLTF. The CDR3 nucleotides read TGCAGTGCTAGAGAAGGGGGGCCCTACTCTGGGGCCAACGTCCTGACTTTC.

The chain joins TRBV7-8 to TRBJ1-5, with a possible D match to TRBD1 (5 bases). V was shortened by 11 bases and J by 7 bases, with 12 bases between the two germline ends. CDR1 is SGHVS, CDR2 FQNEAQ, per germline. This CDR3 is 11 amino acids long. CDR3 residues: CADSHGQPQHF. The CDR3 bases are TGTGCCGACAGCCATGGGCAGCCCCAGCATTTT.

This chain connects TRBV5-1 to TRBJ2-7, with TRBD1 matching over 7 bases. V gave up 4 bases and J gave up 3 bases; unmatched junction bases: 7. The CDR3 length is 14 residues. The germline V gene encodes CDR1 SGHRS and CDR2 YFSETQ. This chain's CDR3 is CASSPRDSFYEQYF. CDR3 nucleotides: TGCGCCAGCAGCCCACGGGACAGCTTCTACGAGCAGTACTTC.

Ten or more counts support this clonotype. The chain uses TRBV7-3 and TRBJ1-5; no clear D. V was trimmed by 5 bases and J by 4 bases, leaving 9 bases between them. Germline CDR1 is SGHTA and CDR2 is FQGTGA. CDR3 length: 13 residues. CDR3 nucleotides: TGTGCCAGCAGCGCCGGGATAAATCAGCCCCAGCATTTT. Translation: CASSAGINQPQHF. The full variable domain, completed using reference TRBV7-3 and TRBJ1-5, is GAGVSQTPSNKVTEKGKYVELRCDPISGHTALYWYRQSLGQGPEFLIYFQGTGAADDSGLPNDRFFAVRPEGSVSTLKIQRTERGDSAVYLCASSAGINQPQHFGDGTRLSIL.

The chain employs TRBV19 and TRBJ2-7, with 7 bases that match TRBD1. CDR3 size: 14 residues. Losses at the gene ends were 6 bases for V and 6 bases for J; bases not matched to a gene: 11. Germline assignment: CDR1 LNHDA and CDR2 SQIVND (reference sequence). CDR3 sequence: CASRGQPDLGEQYF. The CDR3 bases are TGTGCCAGTAGGGGACAGCCCGACCTGGGCGAGCAGTACTTC. The whole variable domain, filled in from reference TRBV19 and TRBJ2-7, reads DGGITQSPKYLFRKEGQNVTLSCEQNLNHDAMYWYRQDPGQGLRLIYYSQIVNDFQKGDIAEGYSVSREKKESFPLTVTSAQKNPTAFYLCASRGQPDLGEQYFGPGTRLTVT.

This clonotype was recorded at least ten times. The chain uses TRBV2 and TRBJ1-4, with 9 bases fitting TRBD1. The germline CDR1 and CDR2 sequences are SNHLY and FYNNEI. The CDR3 has 15 amino acids. The junction had 8 bases not matched to a gene; V was cut back by 6 bases and J by 6 bases. In DNA, the CDR3 is TGTGCCAGCAGAGCTCCGGGACAGGGTTATGAAAAACTGTTTTTT. Amino acid sequence: CASRAPGQGYEKLFF.

Concerning this clonotype itself: One end of the junction fails to match germline, which may point to a read error. The J gene is TRBJ1-2, the V gene TRBV10-3; tentative D call: TRBD1 (6 bases). Germline values: CDR1 ENHRY, CDR2 SYGVKD. This CDR3 has 16 residues. CDR3 sequence: CASSYGTGIDPYGYTF. The CDR3 DNA reads TGTGCCAGCAGTTACGGAACAGGGATCGACCCCTATGGCTACACCTTC.

The rearrangement uses TRBV19 and TRBJ1-2; the D gene is possibly TRBD1 (6 bases). Germline values: CDR1 LNHDA, CDR2 SQIVND (reference sequence). This CDR3 comprises 14 residues. Trimming removed 3 bases at V and 3 bases at J, with 11 bases between. CDR3 nucleotides: TGTGCCAGTAGTATCCAGGGGTCTTACTATGGCTACACCTTC. It codes for CASSIQGSYYGYTF.

This clonotype was observed at least ten times. The CDR3 DNA sequence: TGTGCCACCAGTGATAGTTGGAGCACTGAAGCTTTCTTT. It yields the protein CATSDSWSTEAFF. The chain recombines TRBV24-1 with TRBJ1-1; no clear D. The CDR3 has 13 amino acids. Germline values: CDR1 KGHDR, CDR2 SFDVKD. V lost 3 bases, J lost 4 bases, and 8 bases lay in between.

This chain links TRBV30 with TRBJ2-7; D gene ambiguous. CDR1 is GTSNPN and CDR2 is SVGIG in the germline V gene (reference sequence). CDR3 length equals 15 residues. Trimming cost V 4 bases and J 2 bases, with 18 bases left between them. This chain's CDR3 is CAWTPGGAGAYEQYF. In DNA form, the CDR3 reads TGTGCCTGGACCCCTGGTGGCGCTGGAGCCTACGAGCAGTACTTC.

In DNA form, the CDR3 reads TGTGCCAGCAGGCAGACGGCGGGTACGGCCCAGCATTTT. Its protein product is CASRQTAGTAQHF. This rearrangement joins TRBV12-3 or TRBV12-4 to TRBJ1-5; D unclear. This CDR3 is 13 amino acids long. V was pared by 6 bases and J by 11 bases, with 17 bases between.

This clonotype appeared a few times. The rearrangement links TRBV20-1 to TRBJ1-1; a weak D match, TRBD1 (6 bases). The CDR3 is 14 amino acids. Germline V gene sequence: CDR1 DFQATT, CDR2 SNEGSKA (reference sequence). V lost 0 bases and J 4 bases, leaving 12 bases between the germline ends. The CDR3 loop reads CSARDLGGTTEAFF. CDR3 bases: TGCAGTGCTAGAGATCTAGGGGGGACCACTGAAGCTTTCTTT.

In nucleotides, the CDR3 is TGCAGCGCGTTATTAGCGGATAACACAGATACGCAGTATTTT. It specifies CSALLADNTDTQYF. This chain joins TRBV29-1 and TRBJ2-3; D possibly corresponds to TRBD2 (6 bases). CDR1 and CDR2 (germline): SQVTM, ANQGSEA. The CDR3 consists of 14 residues. Trimming pared 7 bases from V and 2 bases from J, leaving 16 bases between.

The V gene is TRBV3-1, the J gene TRBJ2-6, with 7 positions matching TRBD1. CDR1 LGHDT and CDR2 YNNKEL come from the germline V gene (reference sequence). V was pared by 6 bases and J by 3 bases, with 2 bases of the junction left unmatched. CDR3 length: 14 residues. The CDR3 DNA sequence: TGTGCCAGCAGTCGACAGGGTGGGGCCAACGTCCTGACTTTC. It specifies CASSRQGGANVLTF.